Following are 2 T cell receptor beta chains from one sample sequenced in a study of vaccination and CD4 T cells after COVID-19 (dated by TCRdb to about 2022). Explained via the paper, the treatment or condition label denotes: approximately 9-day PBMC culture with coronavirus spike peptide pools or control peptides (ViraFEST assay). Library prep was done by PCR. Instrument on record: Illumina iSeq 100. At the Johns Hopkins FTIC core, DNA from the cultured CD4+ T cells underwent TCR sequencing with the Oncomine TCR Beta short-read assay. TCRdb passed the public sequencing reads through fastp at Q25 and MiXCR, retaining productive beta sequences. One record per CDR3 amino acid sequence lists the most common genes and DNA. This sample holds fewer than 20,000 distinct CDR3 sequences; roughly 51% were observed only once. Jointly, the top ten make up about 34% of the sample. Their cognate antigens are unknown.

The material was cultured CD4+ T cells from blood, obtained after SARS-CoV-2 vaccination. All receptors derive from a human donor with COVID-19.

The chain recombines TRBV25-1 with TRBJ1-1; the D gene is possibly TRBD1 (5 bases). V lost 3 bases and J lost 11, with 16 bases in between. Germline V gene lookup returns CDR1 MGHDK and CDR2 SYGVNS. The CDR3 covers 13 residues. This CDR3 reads CASSDPIGPGAFF. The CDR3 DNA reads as TGTGCCAGCAGTGACCCAATAGGCCCAGGGGCTTTCTTT.

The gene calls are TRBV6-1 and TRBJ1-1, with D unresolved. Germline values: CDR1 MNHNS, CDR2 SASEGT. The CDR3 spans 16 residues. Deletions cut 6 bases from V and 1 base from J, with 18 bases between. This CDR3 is CASRIARPRANTEAFF. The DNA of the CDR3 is TGTGCCAGCAGGATCGCAAGGCCGCGCGCGAACACTGAAGCTTTCTTT.